This passage covers 29 T cell receptor beta chains from one sample sequenced in a study of shared clonotypes between healthy human individuals. Repertoires were generated with immunoSEQ multiplex PCR, while TCRdb's copy carries only in-frame clones and drops some. The table shows hundreds of thousands of clones, with 75% to 85% occurring only once. The sequencing sample was made of PBMCs. Receptors originate from a woman aged 40 to 49 in good health. Some clones in this sample may be carry-over from other donors' samples.

The CDR3, as DNA: TGTGCCAGCAGCTTTAAGCCAGGGTACAATGAGCAGTTCTTC. It is translated as CASSFKPGYNEQFF. The chain couples TRBV5-4 to TRBJ2-1; TRBD1 might be the D (5 bases). CDR3 length: 14 amino acids. Trimming took 2 bases from V and 4 from J, leaving 10 bases between them. In germline, CDR1 is SGHNT, CDR2 YYREEE (reference sequence).

This clone has a count of ten or more. The V and J genes are TRBV19 and TRBJ2-7; 10 bases line up with TRBD1. CDR3 length: 16 residues. The germline V gene has CDR1 LNHDA and CDR2 SQIVND (reference sequence). The trim removed 6 bases at V and 1 base at J, leaving 9 bases unmatched. The CDR3 coding sequence is TGTGCCAGTAGACCCGGGACAGGGGAAGGGTCCTACGAGCAGTACTTC. Translating gives CASRPGTGEGSYEQYF.

The chain couples TRBV4-2 to TRBJ2-5, with D unresolved. This CDR3 has 14 amino acids. Germline CDR1 reads LGHNA; CDR2 reads YNFKEQ. Trimming stripped 0 bases from V and 0 bases from J, with 5 bases between. As DNA, the CDR3 is TGTGCCAGCAGCCAAGAAGTAAACCAAGAGACCCAGTACTTC. Amino acid sequence: CASSQEVNQETQYF.

This clone was counted a few times. This rearrangement joins TRBV6-1 to TRBJ1-1, with D hard to call. The CDR3 sequence is 14 residues long. Germline CDR1 MNHNS, CDR2 SASEGT. The V gene lost 7 bases and the J gene lost 1 base, with 13 bases spanning the gap. The CDR3, as DNA: TGTGCCAGCACCGACCTAGCCTCGAACACTGAAGCTTTCTTT. Protein: CASTDLASNTEAFF.

The chain is built from TRBV19 and TRBJ2-1; TRBD2 agrees at 15 bases. V was pared by 3 bases and J by 8 bases, with 5 bases of the junction left unmatched. CDR1 is LNHDA, CDR2 SQIVND, per germline (reference sequence). This CDR3 region has 16 residues. Here the CDR3 reads CASSIRTSGRVDEQFF. The CDR3 nucleotides are TGTGCCAGTAGTATTCGGACTAGCGGGAGGGTGGATGAGCAGTTCTTC.

The J gene is TRBJ1-1, the V gene TRBV6-1; no clear D. Germline assignment: CDR1 MNHNS and CDR2 SASEGT. The germline V and J ends were trimmed by 4 bases and 4 bases, with 16 bases remaining between them. The CDR3 is 15 amino acids. The CDR3 loop is CASSVKRAAGTEAFF. CDR3 bases: TGTGCCAGCAGTGTTAAGAGGGCCGCGGGCACTGAAGCTTTCTTT.

The genes are TRBV6-4 and TRBJ2-5; 9 nucleotides line up with TRBD2. Germline CDR1 MRHNA, CDR2 SNTAGT. The CDR3 runs 12 residues. The junction had 0 bases not matched to a gene; V was cut back by 6 bases and J by 4 bases. The CDR3 DNA sequence: TGTGCCAGCAGAGCGGGGGGAGAGACCCAGTACTTC. Amino acid sequence: CASRAGGETQYF.

The CDR3 DNA is TGTGCCAGCACGAGTAGCGGGAGCGAGCAGTACTTC. Residues: CASTSSGSEQYF. V is TRBV28 and J is TRBJ2-5; 9 bases are a match to TRBD2. The end of the DNA fits TRBJ2-7 better, so the J call may be wrong. From germline, CDR1 is MDHEN and CDR2 SYDVKM. This CDR3 has 12 amino acids.

V gene TRBV4-3 combines with J gene TRBJ2-3; TRBD2 agrees at 7 bases. The CDR3 extends over 14 amino acids. V lost 4 bases and J lost 3; bases outside the gene matches: 4. Germline V gives CDR1 LGHNA, CDR2 YSLEER. CDR3 in amino acids: CASSPGRGTDTQYF. CDR3 DNA sequence: TGCGCCAGCAGCCCGGGGAGGGGAACAGATACGCAGTATTTT.

The chain employs TRBV19 and TRBJ2-7, with D possibly being TRBD1 or TRBD2 (7 bases each). This CDR3 is 13 amino acids long. V lost 6 bases and J lost 6, with 15 bases in between. Germline V gene data show CDR1 as LNHDA and CDR2 as SQIVND (reference sequence). CDR3 sequence (DNA): TGTGCCAGTAGACCTGACAGGGAGGGCGAGCAGTACTTC. It yields the protein CASRPDREGEQYF.

In this sample, this clone turned up a few times. A junction end diverges from the germline sequence, so it may reflect a read error. V is TRBV4-1 and J is TRBJ1-1; 7 bases map to TRBD1. The CDR3 is 15 residues long. Germline CDR1 MGHRA, CDR2 YSYEKL. This chain's CDR3 is CASRQEDRIDTEAFF. The CDR3 region has the DNA TGCGCCAGCAGGCAAGAGGACAGGATAGACACTGAAGCTTTCTTT.

There are a few counts of this clone. The V gene is TRBV6-1, the J gene TRBJ1-1, with no clear D. Germline CDR1 reads MNHNS; CDR2 reads SASEGT. The CDR3 covers 15 residues. V shed 7 bases and J shed 0 bases, with 15 bases lying between them. The chain's CDR3 is CASTPGVSMNTEAFF. The CDR3 DNA reads TGTGCCAGCACCCCGGGCGTCAGCATGAACACTGAAGCTTTCTTT.

The chain is built from TRBV6-1 and TRBJ1-2; TRBD1 is a possible D gene (5 bases). This CDR3 is 13 amino acids long. Trimming took 5 bases from V and 8 from J, leaving 15 bases between them. CDR1 MNHNS and CDR2 SASEGT come from the germline V gene. Written as DNA, the CDR3 is TGTGCCAGCAGTTTAGGGGCCGGGCGGGGCTACACCTTC. This gives the protein CASSLGAGRGYTF.

The chain links TRBV6-6 to TRBJ2-2, with TRBD1 matching over 8 bases. There are 14 residues in the CDR3. V shed 6 bases and J 1 base; nucleotides not matched to a gene: 1. Germline CDR1 reads MNHNY; CDR2 reads SVGAGI (reference sequence). The CDR3 region is CASRTGGNTGELFF. The CDR3, as DNA: TGTGCCAGCAGAACAGGGGGGAACACCGGGGAGCTGTTTTTT.

The CDR3 spells CASSPAWGRNEQFF. CDR3 nucleotides: TGTGCCAGCTCACCAGCCTGGGGTAGGAATGAGCAGTTCTTC. This chain connects TRBV18 to TRBJ2-1; D not resolved. V was shortened by 2 bases and J by 7 bases, with 12 bases between the two germline ends. Looked up from germline, CDR1 is KGHSH and CDR2 is LQKENI. The CDR3 is 14 residues long.

J is TRBJ2-5 and V is TRBV2; D unclear. Germline CDR1 is SNHLY and CDR2 is FYNNEI. V lost 2 bases, J lost 2 bases, and 9 bases lay in between. The CDR3 is 14 amino acids. DNA for the CDR3: TGTGCCAGCAGTGAACTTGTGGCTCAAGAGACCCAGTACTTC. The encoded protein is CASSELVAQETQYF.

This clone has only one observation. The V and J genes are TRBV28 and TRBJ1-2; D not resolved. The V gene lost 6 bases and the J gene lost 6 bases, with 14 bases spanning the gap. The CDR3 totals 13 residues. The germline gives CDR1 MDHEN, CDR2 SYDVKM. CDR3 sequence: CASSQTRYNGYTF. In nucleotides, the CDR3 is TGTGCCAGCAGCCAAACACGATACAATGGCTACACCTTC.

The gene calls are TRBV6-6 and TRBJ2-7; 8 nucleotides align to TRBD2. CDR1 MNHNY and CDR2 SVGAGI come from the germline V gene (reference sequence). The CDR3 totals 15 residues. The trim removed 6 bases at V and 0 bases at J, leaving 7 bases unmatched. CDR3 nucleotides: TGTGCCAGCAGAGAAAGCGGGAGAGTCTCCTACGAGCAGTACTTC. This gives the protein CASRESGRVSYEQYF.

V is TRBV6-4 and J is TRBJ2-7; the D gene is possibly TRBD1 (5 bases). V lost 5 bases and J lost 1, with 12 bases in between. This CDR3 contains 14 residues. CDR1 is MRHNA, CDR2 SNTAGT, per germline. CDR3 bases: TGTGCCAGCAGTTTGGCAGGGTTTTCCTACGAGCAGTACTTC. Protein product: CASSLAGFSYEQYF.

There are a few counts of this clone. The chain uses TRBV10-3 and TRBJ2-2, with D perhaps TRBD2 (6 bases). Trimming took 9 bases from V and 0 from J, leaving 17 bases between them. The CDR3 covers 16 residues. Germline-derived CDR1 and CDR2 are ENHRY and SYGVKD. As DNA, the CDR3 is TGTGCCATAACGCGGGACTCCCTTCCGAACACCGGGGAGCTGTTTTTT. This sequence encodes CAITRDSLPNTGELFF.

This CDR3 reads CATSRGRQTTNTEAFF. CDR3 DNA sequence: TGTGCCACCAGCAGAGGAAGGCAGACAACGAACACTGAAGCTTTCTTT. J is TRBJ1-1 and V is TRBV15; D not resolved. This CDR3 region has 16 residues. CDR1 LNHNV and CDR2 YYDKDF come from the germline V gene (reference sequence). The V end lost 1 base, the J end lost 1 base, and 13 bases lay between the germline ends.

This clone was observed a handful of times. CDR3 in amino acids: CASLAGTGFASGELFF. The CDR3 DNA sequence: TGCGCCAGCCTGGCCGGGACAGGGTTTGCCTCGGGGGAGCTGTTTTTT. The chain carries TRBV5-1 and TRBJ2-2; TRBD1 matches 9 bases. The length of the CDR3 is 16 residues. V gave up 7 bases and J gave up 8 bases; unmatched junction bases: 15. Germline lookup yields CDR1 SGHRS and CDR2 YFSETQ.

The chain employs TRBV10-3 and TRBJ2-1; possibly TRBD2 for D (5 bases). Trimming left V 8 bases short and J 3 bases short, with 8 bases between. The CDR3 has 12 amino acids. Germline V lookup: CDR1 ENHRY, CDR2 SYGVKD. For the CDR3, the DNA is TGTGCCATCGAGGGCGACTACAATGAGCAGTTCTTC. Protein: CAIEGDYNEQFF.

The V gene is TRBV4-2, the J gene TRBJ2-3; the match to TRBD1 covers 10 bases. V lost 4 bases and J lost 6; bases outside the gene matches: 10. The germline V gene encodes CDR1 LGHNA and CDR2 YNFKEQ. The CDR3 loop spans 16 amino acids. This chain's CDR3 is CASSPRQGARVDTQYF. In DNA, the CDR3 is TGTGCCAGCAGCCCCCGACAGGGGGCGCGTGTGGATACGCAGTATTTT.

This clone was seen only once. The chain joins TRBV7-2 to TRBJ2-2; possibly TRBD1 for D (6 bases). Germline V gene data show CDR1 as SGHTA and CDR2 as FQGNSA. The ends were cut back, 6 bases at V and 1 base at J, with 9 bases in the middle. The CDR3 spans 14 residues. DNA for the CDR3: TGTGCCAGCAGGATACAGGGGAACACCGGGGAGCTGTTTTTT. Translated: CASRIQGNTGELFF. Together with reference TRBV7-2 and TRBJ2-2, the CDR3 gives the full variable domain: GAGVSQSPSNKVTEKGKDVELRCDPISGHTALYWYRQSLGQGLEFLIYFQGNSAPDKSGLPSDRFSAERTGGSVSTLTIQRTQQEDSAVYLCASRIQGNTGELFFGEGSRLTVL.

This rearrangement joins TRBV7-9 to TRBJ2-1, with 10 bases aligning to TRBD2. This CDR3 contains 14 residues. Germline CDR1 SEHNR, CDR2 FQNEAQ (reference sequence). Unmatched junction bases numbered 2, after V lost 4 bases and J lost 5 bases. CDR3 DNA sequence: TGTGCCAGCAGCTCCGGGACTAGCGACAATGAGCAGTTCTTC. Its translation is CASSSGTSDNEQFF.

The chain is built from TRBV5-6 and TRBJ2-7, with D perhaps being TRBD1 or TRBD2 (5 bases each). V shed 3 bases and J shed 6 bases, with 31 bases lying between them. This CDR3 is 19 amino acids long. CDR1 and CDR2 (germline): SGHDT, YYEEEE. Here the CDR3 reads CASSSLRSSVIKAGGEQYF. The CDR3 DNA sequence: TGTGCCAGCAGCTCCCTACGATCTTCGGTCATCAAGGCTGGGGGCGAGCAGTACTTC.

CDR3 in amino acids: CASSQSLAGAYEQYF. DNA for the CDR3: TGTGCCAGCAGCCAATCTCTAGCGGGAGCTTACGAGCAGTACTTC. V is TRBV16 and J is TRBJ2-7; the match to TRBD2 covers 10 bases. The V and J ends lost 0 bases and 4 bases, in that order; junction bases with no gene match: 3. CDR1 is KGHSY and CDR2 is FQNENV in the germline V gene. The CDR3 is made up of 15 amino acids.

The chain recombines TRBV28 with TRBJ2-2, with TRBD1 matching 7 bases. Per germline, CDR1 MDHEN and CDR2 SYDVKM. CDR3 size: 14 residues. V shed 7 bases, J shed 4 bases, and the junction held 6 bases outside the gene matches. CDR3 bases: TGTGCCAGCAAGTCGGGACAGCCCACCGGGGAGCTGTTTTTT. Residues: CASKSGQPTGELFF.